This T cell receptor beta chain comes out of a study of cytomegalovirus exposure and HLA in healthy donors (dated by TCRdb to the late 2010s). For context, the study as a whole: According to an earlier analysis of around 600 of the donors, about 179 million T cells yielded 117 million unique TCR beta sequences and less than 300 Gb of sequence data. Among the roughly 390 genotyped donors, around 81% belonged to the genetic ancestry cluster associated with self-reported Caucasian donors. An early release that covered about 600 HLA-typed donors contained 250 to 350 gigabases of sequencing data and 80 million or so unique TCR sequences. Rather than drawing on any new phenotypic data, the later analysis identified candidate immune exposures from TCR beta sequences and the way those sequences occurred across donors. In a later genetic analysis, genome-wide SNP genotypes for about three fifths of the roughly 670 donors were used, and that subset was treated as a discovery cohort. Among approximately 370 genotyped donors of the cohort, an average of around 240,000 unique TCR beta nucleotide sequences was sequenced per donor, of which about 19% were non-productive. An earlier analysis of several hundred of the donors applied high-throughput TCR beta sequencing to assess whether each TCR beta V gene segment acted as functional or pseudogenic. In addition to the first cohort of hundreds of subjects, a separate validation cohort of 120 different subjects was used. HLA typing included class I and class II loci at four-digit resolution. To predict cytomegalovirus infection status, the study brought together high-throughput TCR immunosequencing, statistical association of individual TCRs with disease status, and machine learning. The number of typed donors differed by locus: about 620-630 for A, B, C, DRB1 and DQB1; approximately 520 for DQA1; over 600 for DPA1; and some 430 for DPB1. Donor age, sex, ethnicity and CMV serostatus were compiled alongside the repertoire data. The study aimed to test whether cataloging public T cell receptors could reveal signatures of past pathogen exposure. Every discovery cohort repertoire had been produced on one sequencing platform. The T cell repertoires of some 670 subjects were profiled by immunosequencing and related to cytomegalovirus serostatus. Several DR-DQ haplotypes were handled as single units for association and clustering because linkage in the cohort was strong. In a later analysis, previously published TCR beta repertoires from 666 donors were re-analyzed and high-resolution HLA genotyping was added so that TCR occurrence patterns could be studied.

This clone has only one observation. What this receptor recognizes is not known. The sample holds no much larger clone one base away, and base qualities are not on file. Library construction relied on the immunoSEQ multiplex PCR assay. A mixture of 60 forward primers for TCR Vbeta segments and 13 reverse primers for TCR Jbeta segments was used in the multiplex PCR. The CDR3 region of rearranged TCR beta genes was amplified from genomic DNA by a multiplex PCR assay. The amplified TCR beta libraries were sequenced on the Illumina HiSeq System as 87-base-pair reads. On the study's bioinformatics: A later analysis tallied 75 million to 85 million unique TCR beta chains across the 666 repertoires, and about 10 million of those chains were shared by two or more donors. Raw reads were error-corrected and collapsed into unique sequences by a nearest-neighbor algorithm in which closely related sequences were merged to remove PCR and sequencing errors. V, D and J gene segments were assigned by aligning CDR3 sequences to IMGT reference sequences. For a sequence to be retained, at least a six-nucleotide match to both a V gene segment and a J gene segment was required. Rearrangements were called productive when the CDR3 lacked stop codons and stayed in frame with V and J; all others were non-productive. CDR3 was defined by IMGT convention, running from the second conserved V-encoded cysteine to the conserved J-encoded phenylalanine. The earlier analysis of roughly 590 of the donors excluded sequences that lacked an unambiguous match to a single V gene segment. An earlier analysis of several hundred of the donors called V segments functional above 56.7% productive rearrangements and segregating when the between-donor standard deviation exceeded 5%. A statistical classification framework was built for diagnosing cytomegalovirus status from the catalog of TCR beta chain sequences. In a later analysis, V and J genes were assigned by comparing TCR nucleotide sequences against IMGT/GENE-DB human TR gene sequences. In a later analysis, CDR3 sequences and most-parsimonious VDJ recombination scenarios were assigned using the TCRdist pipeline. In a later analysis, each TCR beta chain was defined by its CDR3 amino acid sequence together with its V-gene family, and reads without a unique V-gene family were excluded. In a later analysis, approximately 590 highly shared, low-generation-probability nucleotide sequences were removed to address suspected cross-contamination and a sequencing artifact. A later analysis calculated a clonal expansion index for each public chain from normalized within-repertoire ranks of inferred template counts. In a later analysis, generation probabilities were computed with a VDJ recombination model fitted to out-of-frame rearrangements, and the resulting probabilities were checked against IGoR. Hypergeometric tests were used in a later analysis to score TCR-TCR, TCR-HLA and TCR-CMV co-occurrence, with a repertoire-size bias correction applied to the TCR pairs. To estimate false discovery rates, a later analysis permuted the HLA or CMV assignments 20 times. In a later analysis, co-occurring TCRs were grouped using DBSCAN, with TCRdist sequence similarity added in when clustering inside HLA-allele-positive subsets. Repertoires with fewer than 30,000 or more than 120,000 public chains were left out of co-occurrence clustering, as were five repertoires with anomalous nucleotide sharing. The source is immuneACCESS, and TCRdb retained only in-frame sequences with V and J called. Part of the clones is not carried over; for the studies checked, unresolved V genes explain less than half of this, and the remainder is unexplained. V, J and clone size were drawn from that table, and D and trimming were deduced from the DNA. The sample includes 100,000 to 150,000 clones, with 78% observed a single time. The top ten hold roughly a tenth of the sample.

The cohort was made up of hundreds of healthy bone marrow donors. At the time of sampling, every cohort member was nominally healthy, though immune exposures that went unrecorded were likely present. The donor tested CMV seropositive, placing the donor among the 290 or so seropositive members of the cohort. Every donor gave a peripheral blood sample, and the peripheral blood mononuclear cells from that sample were used for TCR beta sequencing. Genomic DNA extraction from the blood cell samples was performed with the Qiagen DNeasy Blood Extraction Kit. From a lookup of the germline V gene, CDR1 and CDR2 are SGHRS and YFSETQ. The CDR3 contains 15 residues, cysteine and phenylalanine counted. The DNA shown is the 45-base CDR3, in frame from base 1. V is cut back by 6 bases and J by 0 bases, with 6 bases in the junction unmatched. The full study reports these points: V-gene and J-gene trimming of TCR beta chains was associated with a missense DCLRE1C variant in a later genetic analysis, and the association was replicated in an independent cohort. A further reported finding was that TCR beta sequences accurately predicted the HLA-A and HLA-B alleles for most subjects in the first cohort. An earlier analysis of approximately 570 of the donors showed that most TCR beta V segments appeared in productive rearrangements either about 87% or about 30% of the time, which broadly matched IMGT annotations. In a later analysis, TCR association rates were found to vary across HLA loci, with the most associated TCRs seen for DRB1 alleles and the fewest for HLA-C alleles. A cluster of highly shared sequence variants was judged likely to represent a technical artifact of the sequencing pipeline. Some IMGT-functional V segments, including TRBV6-2 and TRBV6-3, could not be told apart with the 87-base-pair reads, so those segments were excluded. In both the original and validation cohorts, the classifier was reported to diagnose cytomegalovirus status with high specificity and sensitivity. When HLA alleles, especially DR and DQ, strongly co-occurred, attributing TCR associations to individual alleles was difficult. According to a later analysis, most CMV-associated TCR beta chains appeared to be HLA-restricted, and the HLA associations seemed to be driven largely by CMV exposure. In a later analysis, 16,951 TCR beta sequences were associated with specific HLA alleles at a false discovery rate of 0.05. Roughly uniform sequencing depth across donors was assumed in presence/absence analyses, although this assumption may not hold. A total of 150 or so TCR beta chains were listed by the study as associated with cytomegalovirus. In a later analysis, several top co-occurrence clusters were reported to appear linked to parvovirus B19, influenza, CMV and Epstein-Barr virus. Across donors, most TCR sequences were observed very rarely, whereas some public TCRs were present in many individuals. Immune exposure information for the cohort was limited to CMV serostatus. Because some donors lacked HLA typing at each locus, the association tests relied only on the typed subset. In a later analysis, HLA-associated TCR beta chains were found to be more clonally expanded and to have lower generation probabilities than equally common non-associated chains. The earlier analysis of approximately 540 of the donors excluded approximately 15 rarely observed V segments, including chromosome 9 orphons, because counts were too low. Linkage disequilibrium might explain the correlated functional status among segregating V segments, but an unknown experimental factor could not be excluded. The cohort was sequenced for TCR beta chains only, and without alpha or paired-chain data the features that could be detected were limited. According to the authors, the approach could potentially be generalized to other disease states and immunological phenotypes. Three of the identified cytomegalovirus-associated TCR beta chains were confirmed in vitro to be specific for cytomegalovirus antigens. In a later genetic analysis, fewer N-insertions in productive TCRs were reported among donors in an Asian-associated ancestry cluster than the roughly 640-donor mean.

The sequencing sample was made of PBMCs. This clonotype originated in a man aged 30 to 45 in good health and CMV-seropositive. The rearrangement joined TRBV5-1 to TRBJ2-3, with 8 bases in between that match TRBD2. The CDR3 corresponds to CASTKASGSTDTQYF. The bases are TGCGCCAGCACCAAGGCTAGCGGGAGCACAGATACGCAGTATTTT.